A single sample gave rise to the 2 T cell receptor beta chains below, sequenced in a study (dated by TCRdb to between 2015 and 2016). The library was generated by 5' RACE. Sequencing used an Illumina MiSeq. TCRdb reprocessed the public reads (quality trimming at Q25 with fastp, clone calling with MiXCR) and kept in-frame beta chains. When rows share a CDR3 protein, they turn into one entry using the most common DNA and genes. The sample has approximately 40,000 distinct CDR3 sequences on record, under 25% of them singletons. Clones ranked in the top ten supply about 4.1% of the sample. Cells that were CD4+CD25+CD127-/low were isolated as Tregs. Specimen: Tregs sorted from blood. These receptors all come from a female donor with breast cancer.

This clonotype was found a few times. The chain combines TRBV21-1 with TRBJ2-3; no DNA check was done on the table's D call, TRBD1. TRBV21-1 is tagged as a pseudogene. The length of the CDR3 is 18 residues. CDR3 amino acids: CASSKALDRGQGTDTQYF. The DNA for the CDR3 is TGTGCCAGCAGCAAAGCCCTCGACAGGGGGCAGGGCACAGATACGCAGTATTTT.

This clonotype was counted ten times or more. The rearrangement joins TRBV20-1 to TRBJ1-6; possibly TRBD1 for D (5 bases). CDR1 is DFQATT and CDR2 is SNEGSKA in the germline V gene (reference sequence). Trimming took off 6 bases at V and 0 bases at J, with 12 bases between the two ends. The CDR3 has 15 amino acids. CDR3 protein: CSARQRNSYNSPLHF. CDR3 bases: TGCAGTGCCCGACAGAGAAACTCCTATAATTCACCCCTCCACTTT.